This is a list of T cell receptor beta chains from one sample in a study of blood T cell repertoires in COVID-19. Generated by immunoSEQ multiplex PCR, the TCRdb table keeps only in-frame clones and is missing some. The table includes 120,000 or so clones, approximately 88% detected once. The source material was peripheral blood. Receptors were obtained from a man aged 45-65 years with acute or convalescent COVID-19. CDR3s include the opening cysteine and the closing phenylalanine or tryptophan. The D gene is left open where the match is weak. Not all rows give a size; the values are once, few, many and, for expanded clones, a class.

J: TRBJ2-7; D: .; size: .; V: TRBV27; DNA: TGTGCCAGCAGAGTGCGGGGCGGGCGGGCAGAGAGCTACGAGCAGTACTTC; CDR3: CASRVRGGRAESYEQYF
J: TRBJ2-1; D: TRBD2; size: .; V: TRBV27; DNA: TGTGCCAGCAGTTTAGCGACTAGCGGGAGCGATGAGCAGTTCTTC; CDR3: CASSLATSGSDEQFF
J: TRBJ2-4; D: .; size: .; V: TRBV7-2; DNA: TGTGCCAGCAGCGAGAGACTAGAACTAGCCAAAAACATTCAGTACTTC; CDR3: CASSERLELAKNIQYF
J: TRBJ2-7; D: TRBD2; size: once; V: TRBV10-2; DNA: TGCGCCAGCAGTGAGCCCAGTCTAGCGGGAGGGACCTACGAGCAGTACTTC; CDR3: CASSEPSLAGGTYEQYF
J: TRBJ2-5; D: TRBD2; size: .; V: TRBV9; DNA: TGTGCCAGCAGCGGGGGGACTAGTTGGGAGACCCAGTACTTC; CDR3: CASSGGTSWETQYF
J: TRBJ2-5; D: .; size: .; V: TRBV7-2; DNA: TGTGCCAGCAGGTCACAAGAGACCCAGTACTTC; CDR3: CASRSQETQYF
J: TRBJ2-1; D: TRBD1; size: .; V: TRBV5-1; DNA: TGCGCCAGCAGTCGCTCGCCGGGACAGCTCTACAATGAGCAGTTCTTC; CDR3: CASSRSPGQLYNEQFF
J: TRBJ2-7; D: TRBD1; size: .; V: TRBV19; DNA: TGTGCCAGTAGTGGAGACAGGGGTTACGAGCAGTACTTC; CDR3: CASSGDRGYEQYF
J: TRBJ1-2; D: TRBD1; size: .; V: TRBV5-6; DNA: TGTGCCAGCAGCCGAGACAGGGGAGGCATCCACACCTTC; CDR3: CASSRDRGGIHTF
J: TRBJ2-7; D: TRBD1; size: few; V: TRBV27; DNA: TGTGCCAGCAGTTTCCGGGGGACAGGACCTTACGAGCAGTACTTC; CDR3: CASSFRGTGPYEQYF
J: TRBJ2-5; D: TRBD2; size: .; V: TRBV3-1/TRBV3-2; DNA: TGTGCCAGCAGCCAAGACCTACTAGCGTTCGAAGAGACCCAGTACTTC; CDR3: CASSQDLLAFEETQYF
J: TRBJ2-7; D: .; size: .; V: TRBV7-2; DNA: TGTGCCAGCAGCCCTCCCGGGGGATCCCACGAGCAGTACTTC; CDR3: CASSPPGGSHEQYF
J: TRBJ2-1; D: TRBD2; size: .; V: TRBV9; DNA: TGTGCCAGCAGCGTAGAGGTTAGCGGGAACAATGAGCAGTTCTTC; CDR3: CASSVEVSGNNEQFF
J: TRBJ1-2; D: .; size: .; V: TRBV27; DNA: TGTGCCAGCAGTCTGGTCGCCGGGTCTAGACAGGGCTACACCTTC; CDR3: CASSLVAGSRQGYTF
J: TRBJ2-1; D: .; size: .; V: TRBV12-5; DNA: TGTGCTAGTGGTTTGGCCTTCTCCAGTGAGCAGTTCTTC; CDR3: CASGLAFSSEQFF
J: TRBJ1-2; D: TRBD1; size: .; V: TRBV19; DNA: TGTGCCAGTAGTATAGATGGGACAGGGGGCTTTCGTGGCTACACCTTC; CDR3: CASSIDGTGGFRGYTF
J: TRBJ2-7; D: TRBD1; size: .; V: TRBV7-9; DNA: TGTGCCAGCAGCTTAGCCGGGACAGGGAACGAGCAGTACTTC; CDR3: CASSLAGTGNEQYF
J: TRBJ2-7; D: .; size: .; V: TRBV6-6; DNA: TGTGCCAGCAGTTCGGGACTGGGCCAGACTTACGAGCAGTACTTC; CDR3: CASSSGLGQTYEQYF
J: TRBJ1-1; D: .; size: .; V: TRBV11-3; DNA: TGTGCCAGCAGCTTAGCACACGATATTGAAGCTTTCTTT; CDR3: CASSLAHDIEAFF
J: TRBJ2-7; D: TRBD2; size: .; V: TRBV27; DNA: TGTGCCAGCAGCATAACTAGCGGGCTATCCTACGAGCAGTACTTC; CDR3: CASSITSGLSYEQYF